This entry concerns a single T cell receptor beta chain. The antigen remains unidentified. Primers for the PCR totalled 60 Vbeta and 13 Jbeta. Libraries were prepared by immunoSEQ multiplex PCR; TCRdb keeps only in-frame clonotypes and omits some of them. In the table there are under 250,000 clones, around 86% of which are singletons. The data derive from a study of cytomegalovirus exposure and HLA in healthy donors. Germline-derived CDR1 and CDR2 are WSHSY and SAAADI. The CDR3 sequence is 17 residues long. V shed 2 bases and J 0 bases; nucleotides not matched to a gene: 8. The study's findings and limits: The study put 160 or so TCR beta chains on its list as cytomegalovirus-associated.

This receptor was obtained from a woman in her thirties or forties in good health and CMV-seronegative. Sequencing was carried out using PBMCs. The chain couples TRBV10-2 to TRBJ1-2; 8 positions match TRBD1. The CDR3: CASSEGGTGSPNYGYTF. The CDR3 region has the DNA TGCGCCAGCAGTGAGGGTGGGACAGGCTCCCCTAACTATGGCTACACCTTC.